The clone carrying this T cell receptor beta chain was seen a single time. These data originate in a study of cytomegalovirus exposure and HLA in healthy donors. The PCR contained 60 Vbeta and 13 Jbeta primers. The method was immunoSEQ multiplex PCR; TCRdb's version includes in-frame clones alone and lacks a portion of them. In the table there are fewer than 200,000 clones, 82% of which are singletons. This CDR3 comprises 14 residues. The ends lost 4 bases at V and 11 bases at J; junction bases unmatched: 9. Germline CDR1 is MNHNY and CDR2 is SVGAGI (reference sequence). The sequenced material came from PBMCs. The chain combines TRBV6-6 with TRBJ1-4; 8 nucleotides align to TRBD1. The receptor was derived from a male donor in good health and CMV-seronegative. CDR3 sequence: CASSSDRGRQKLFF. The CDR3 DNA follows: TGTGCCAGCAGTTCCGACAGGGGCCGCCAGAAACTGTTTTTT.